Below, one T cell receptor (beta chain) is given with its context. The antigen remains unidentified. An end of the junction does not agree with germline; a read error may underlie this. cDNA libraries of TCR beta carried unique molecular identifiers. TCRdb passed the PCR reads through MiXCR, listing each CDR3 protein once. The sample yields approximately 660,000 distinct CDR3 sequences, 55% to 70% seen once. Per germline, CDR1 DFQATT and CDR2 SNEGSKA (reference sequence). This CDR3 comprises 14 residues. The data stem from a study of post-analysis software for immune sequencing data. Study observations and caveats: With TRBV5-6, TRBV5-1 and TRBV20-1 included, several TRBV segments were more frequent in patients than in controls. F measure grouped same-batch samples tightly together. Multiple sclerosis patients showed significantly lower normalized Chao1 diversity than controls did.

The V and J genes are TRBV20-1 and TRBJ2-7; 9 positions agree with TRBD2. This TCR was recovered from a girl aged 2-10 years with multiple sclerosis. The specimen was blood. CDR3 amino acids: CGARRPSGTYEQYF. The DNA of the CDR3 is TGCGGTGCTAGACGGCCTAGCGGGACCTACGAGCAGTACTTC.